These 18 T cell receptor beta chains came from one sample sequenced in a study of T cell responses to AZD1222 COVID-19 vaccine. Profiled with immunoSEQ multiplex PCR; TCRdb holds only in-frame clones, not every one. The sample lists some 120,000 clones, about 88% seen once, with around 2.9% in the top ten. The sequenced sample was peripheral blood, obtained 28 days after the second AZD1222 dose. The source of these receptors is an adult who received the AZD1222 COVID-19 vaccine.

The J gene is TRBJ2-5, the V gene TRBV30; 10 positions match TRBD2. V was clipped by 0 bases and J by 5 bases; unmatched bases: 9. CDR1 GTSNPN and CDR2 SVGIG come from the germline V gene (reference sequence). The CDR3 covers 16 residues. In DNA form, the CDR3 reads TGTGCCTGGAGTGTAAAGAGCGGGGGGGCCAGGGAGACCCAGTACTTC. Amino acid sequence: CAWSVKSGGARETQYF.

This clone came up once. Other DNA sequences within the sample encode an identical CDR3. The chain carries TRBV5-1 and TRBJ1-4, with D hard to call. Germline loops: CDR1 SGHRS, CDR2 YFSETQ. Trimming cost V 1 base and J 3 bases, with 10 bases left between them. The CDR3 extends over 15 amino acids. CDR3 sequence: CASSLSPPPNEKLFF. The CDR3 nucleotides read TGCGCCAGCAGCTTGTCCCCTCCGCCTAATGAAAAACTGTTTTTT.

This chain links TRBV30 with TRBJ1-2; no definite D call. Germline V CDR1 and CDR2: GTSNPN, SVGIG (reference sequence). V lost 0 bases and J lost 4, with 3 bases in between. This CDR3 is built from 11 residues. As DNA, the CDR3 is TGTGCCTGGAGTGTGCTCTATGGCTACACCTTC. This translates into CAWSVLYGYTF.

This clone was counted once. V usage is TRBV6-6 and J usage is TRBJ2-7; D might be TRBD1 (6 bases). Germline CDR1 MNHNY, CDR2 SVGAGI (reference sequence). This CDR3 region has 14 residues. The ends were cut back, 2 bases at V and 2 bases at J, with 10 bases in the middle. In nucleotides, the CDR3 is TGTGCCAGCAGTTACCAGGGGAACGCCTACGAGCAGTACTTC. Translation: CASSYQGNAYEQYF.

This clone was found once. The J gene is TRBJ2-5, the V gene TRBV6-5; 7 bases match TRBD1. The germline V gene encodes CDR1 MNHEY and CDR2 SVGAGI. The V and J ends lost 7 bases and 6 bases, in that order; junction bases with no gene match: 11. The CDR3 has 14 amino acids. This CDR3 reads CASTSSGQKKTQYF. The CDR3 nucleotides read TGTGCCAGCACTTCCTCGGGACAGAAAAAGACCCAGTACTTC.

The chain combines TRBV11-2 with TRBJ2-5; D tentatively reads TRBD1 or TRBD2 (6 bases each). The V gene lost 2 bases and the J gene lost 7 bases, with 17 bases spanning the gap. This CDR3 comprises 15 residues. Germline loops: CDR1 SGHAT, CDR2 FQNNGV. The CDR3 reads CASSLKGAEGGTQYF. For the CDR3, the DNA is TGTGCCAGCAGCTTAAAAGGGGCCGAGGGGGGGACCCAGTACTTC.

This clone was recorded only once. J is TRBJ2-7 and V is TRBV6-1, with TRBD1 matching 9 bases. CDR1 is MNHNS and CDR2 is SASEGT in the germline V gene. The ends lost 5 bases at V and 5 bases at J; junction bases unmatched: 10. The CDR3 is 15 residues long. The CDR3 spells CASSPGQGYSHEQYF. CDR3 DNA sequence: TGTGCCAGCAGTCCGGGACAGGGTTATAGTCACGAGCAGTACTTC.

The rearrangement uses TRBV7-9 and TRBJ2-1; D unresolved. Deletions cut 1 base from V and 2 bases from J, with 6 bases between. This CDR3 is built from 14 residues. The germline CDR1 and CDR2 sequences are SEHNR and FQNEAQ (reference sequence). The CDR3 spells CASSLDRAYNEQFF. The CDR3 nucleotides read TGTGCCAGCAGCTTAGACAGAGCCTACAATGAGCAGTTCTTC.

V is TRBV6-2 or TRBV6-3 and J is TRBJ1-5, with a tentative D call TRBD1 (5 bases). The CDR3 consists of 16 residues. Looked up from germline, CDR1 is MNHEY and CDR2 is SVGEGT. With 0 bases removed from V and 8 bases from J, the gap between germline ends came to 17 bases. Written as DNA, the CDR3 is TGTGCCAGCAGTTACTCCGGGACGGGTGGTGGGGAGCCCCAGCATTTT. Amino acids: CASSYSGTGGGEPQHF.

The chain joins TRBV14 to TRBJ2-7, with D unresolved. The CDR3 spans 13 residues. The germline V gene has CDR1 SGHDN and CDR2 FVKESK. Trimming pared 3 bases from V and 3 bases from J, leaving 9 bases between. The DNA for the CDR3 is TGTGCCAGCAGCCAGGGTACCCTCTACGAGCAGTACTTC. Encoded protein: CASSQGTLYEQYF. Full variable domain (rest looked up from reference TRBV14 and TRBJ2-7): EAGVTQFPSHSVIEKGQTVTLRCDPISGHDNLYWYRRVMGKEIKFLLHFVKESKQDESGMPNNRFLAERTGGTYSTLKVQPAELEDSGVYFCASSQGTLYEQYFGPGTRLTVT.

The rearrangement joins TRBV7-9 to TRBJ2-2; 7 bases are shared with TRBD2. Trimming removed 6 bases from V and 5 bases from J; junction bases left unmatched: 0. The CDR3 is made up of 12 amino acids. From germline, CDR1 is SEHNR and CDR2 FQNEAQ (reference sequence). CDR3 amino acids: CASRRGTGELFF. As DNA, the CDR3 is TGTGCCAGCAGGCGGGGGACCGGGGAGCTGTTTTTT. Looking up the rest from reference TRBV7-9 and TRBJ2-2 gives the full variable domain: DTGVSQNPRHKITKRGQNVTFRCDPISEHNRLYWYRQTLGQGPEFLTYFQNEAQLEKSRLLSDRFSAERPKGSFSTLEIQRTEQGDSAMYLCASRRGTGELFFGEGSRLTVL.

The chain carries TRBV5-1 and TRBJ1-2; D ambiguous. Per germline, CDR1 SGHRS and CDR2 YFSETQ. The CDR3 is 13 residues long. The V gene lost 4 bases and the J gene lost 4 bases, with 11 bases spanning the gap. The CDR3 nucleotides are TGCGCCAGCAGCGTCGACGGTAGCTATGGCTACACCTTC. Amino acids: CASSVDGSYGYTF.

The chain joins TRBV2 to TRBJ1-4; the D gene is possibly TRBD1 (6 bases). The CDR3 loop spans 15 amino acids. V was pared by 8 bases and J by 4 bases, with 17 bases between. Germline V lookup: CDR1 SNHLY, CDR2 FYNNEI. CDR3 region: CASGATGFGNEKLFF. CDR3 nucleotide sequence: TGTGCCAGCGGCGCAACAGGGTTCGGTAATGAAAAACTGTTTTTT.

The chain uses TRBV4-1 and TRBJ2-7; TRBD2 might be the D (5 bases). The germline V and J ends were trimmed by 0 bases and 5 bases, with 11 bases remaining between them. The CDR3 has 14 amino acids. Germline CDR1 reads MGHRA; CDR2 reads YSYEKL. The CDR3 DNA reads as TGCGCCAGCAGCCAAGATCGCCTAGCTCACGAGCAGTACTTC. Translated: CASSQDRLAHEQYF.

The chain has TRBV30 and TRBJ1-2; no definite D call. CDR3 length equals 12 residues. V was clipped by 3 bases and J by 5 bases, with 10 bases between them. Germline V gene data show CDR1 as GTSNPN and CDR2 as SVGIG (reference sequence). The CDR3 here is CAWSSSVYGYTF. DNA of the CDR3: TGTGCCTGGAGCTCCTCGGTTTATGGCTACACCTTC.

The chain uses TRBV15 and TRBJ1-2; D unclear. CDR3 length: 16 amino acids. Germline V gene sequence: CDR1 LNHNV, CDR2 YYDKDF (reference sequence). The ends were cut back, 3 bases at V and 0 bases at J, with 14 bases in the middle. The CDR3 sequence is CATSRSGSLANYGYTF. The CDR3 DNA is TGTGCCACCAGCAGGTCGGGCAGCCTAGCTAACTATGGCTACACCTTC.

Here the CDR3 DNA reads TGTGCCAGCTCACCCGACAGGGACAAGCAGTACTTC. Protein: CASSPDRDKQYF. J is TRBJ2-7 and V is TRBV18; TRBD1 matches 7 bases. With 3 bases clipped from V and 8 bases from J, the junction kept 4 bases outside the gene matches. CDR1 and CDR2 from the germline V gene are KGHSH and LQKENI. The CDR3 is 12 residues long.

V is TRBV7-3 and J is TRBJ1-1, with D unclear. CDR3 size: 13 residues. V lost 5 bases, J lost 2 bases, and 9 bases lay in between. The germline V gene has CDR1 SGHTA and CDR2 FQGTGA. The CDR3 DNA reads as TGTGCCAGCAGCCCAGGACTAAACACTGAAGCTTTCTTT. Residues: CASSPGLNTEAFF.